A single sample gave rise to the 10 T cell receptor beta chains below, sequenced in a study of T cell responses to AZD1222 COVID-19 vaccine. Assay used: immunoSEQ multiplex PCR; TCRdb lists only in-frame clones, some missing. The sample shows about 120,000 clones, about 85% of them seen only once. The material sequenced was peripheral blood, taken on day 0 of AZD1222 vaccination. The receptors here all came from an adult in good health.

CDR3 nucleotide sequence: TGTGCCAGCGCCGGACAGGGCAATCAGCCCCAGCATTTT. Amino acid sequence: CASAGQGNQPQHF. This chain joins TRBV28 and TRBJ1-5; 7 nucleotides line up with TRBD1. Germline assignment: CDR1 MDHEN and CDR2 SYDVKM. Trimming cost V 8 bases and J 2 bases; bases outside gene matches: 3. This CDR3 contains 13 residues.

V is TRBV19 and J is TRBJ2-1; TRBD2 matches at 7 bases. CDR1 and CDR2 (germline): LNHDA, SQIVND (reference sequence). This CDR3 spans 12 amino acids. With 2 bases clipped from V and 11 bases from J, the junction kept 3 bases outside the gene matches. For the CDR3, the DNA is TGTGCCAGTAGTATACGGGGGGACCAGCAGTTCTTC. The encoded protein is CASSIRGDQQFF.

The chain joins TRBV7-9 to TRBJ1-4, with D possibly matching TRBD1 (6 bases). The CDR3 contains 14 residues. Germline V gene lookup returns CDR1 SEHNR and CDR2 FQNEAQ (reference sequence). V was shortened by 4 bases and J by 8 bases, with 14 bases between the two germline ends. CDR3 protein: CASSSSGRGEKLFF. The CDR3 coding sequence is TGTGCCAGCAGCTCCTCAGGGAGGGGGGAAAAACTGTTTTTT.

CDR3 nucleotide sequence: TGTGCCTGGAGTCCCCGGGACTGGAACAATGAGCAGTTCTTC. Its protein product is CAWSPRDWNNEQFF. The chain has TRBV30 and TRBJ2-1; the D gene is possibly TRBD2 (6 bases). V gave up 2 bases and J gave up 5 bases, with 13 bases separating them. This CDR3 contains 14 residues. The V gene's germline CDR1 is GTSNPN and CDR2 SVGIG (reference sequence).

The genes are TRBV3-1 (or the pseudogene TRBV3-2) and TRBJ1-2; TRBD1 agrees at 7 bases. This CDR3 is 15 amino acids long. Germline lookup yields CDR1 LGHDT and CDR2 YNNKEL (reference sequence). The trim removed 5 bases at V and 5 bases at J, leaving 11 bases unmatched. The CDR3 reads CASSSWGGQSYGYTF. In DNA form, the CDR3 reads TGTGCCAGCAGCTCCTGGGGGGGACAGTCTTATGGCTACACCTTC.

The J gene is TRBJ2-5, the V gene TRBV11-2; possibly TRBD1 for D (5 bases). Trimming left V 3 bases short and J 3 bases short, with 23 bases between. The length of the CDR3 is 18 residues. Germline V CDR1 and CDR2: SGHAT, FQNNGV. CDR3: CASSFRNRLRDPKETQYF. The CDR3 nucleotides are TGTGCCAGCAGCTTCAGAAACAGGCTCAGAGACCCGAAAGAGACCCAGTACTTC.

The V and J genes are TRBV5-1 and TRBJ2-7, with 10 nucleotides matching TRBD1. CDR3 length equals 15 residues. V shed 3 bases, J shed 6 bases, and the junction held 9 bases outside the gene matches. The germline V gene has CDR1 SGHRS and CDR2 YFSETQ. The CDR3 spells CASSSIPGQGSEQYF. As DNA, the CDR3 is TGCGCCAGCAGCTCTATACCGGGACAGGGGAGCGAGCAGTACTTC.

The gene calls are TRBV6-5 and TRBJ2-7; 7 bases align to TRBD2. The CDR3 is made up of 14 amino acids. Germline V gene sequence: CDR1 MNHEY, CDR2 SVGAGI. Trimming at V came to 0 bases and at J to 3 bases, leaving 2 bases not matched to a gene. CDR3 nucleotide sequence: TGTGCCAGCAGTTACTCCGCTAGCGGCTACGAGCAGTACTTC. Amino acid sequence: CASSYSASGYEQYF.

The chain carries TRBV7-8 and TRBJ1-2, with a weak D call TRBD1 (6 bases). CDR3 size: 15 residues. Trimming pared 5 bases from V and 5 bases from J, leaving 18 bases between. Germline CDR1 is SGHVS and CDR2 is FQNEAQ. CDR3 sequence (DNA): TGTGCCAGCAGCCAACAGAATAAGGGGACATATGGCTACACCTTC. Its protein product is CASSQQNKGTYGYTF.

The gene calls are TRBV28 and TRBJ2-7, with 7 bases aligning to TRBD2. From germline, CDR1 is MDHEN and CDR2 SYDVKM. CDR3 length: 17 residues. Trimming took 4 bases from V and 4 from J; bases not matched to a gene: 16. The CDR3 bases are TGTGCCAGCAGTTCTCCCGGAGGGGCGGGAGTCGGTTACGAGCAGTACTTC. It codes for CASSSPGGAGVGYEQYF.